These 14 T cell receptor beta chains came from one sample sequenced in a study of blood T cell repertoires in COVID-19. Here immunoSEQ multiplex PCR was the method, and the copy in TCRdb shows in-frame clones only, minus some. Of about 180,000 clones in the sample, 80% to 90% were seen once. The specimen was PBMCs or T cells enriched from blood (not recorded which). Receptor source: a woman between 18 and 29 years old who had recovered from COVID-19.

The chain couples TRBV28 to TRBJ2-7; 8 bases are shared with TRBD2. The CDR3 is 14 amino acids. CDR1 is MDHEN, CDR2 SYDVKM, per germline. J lost 2 bases, V lost 5 bases, and 5 bases had no gene match. The CDR3 DNA sequence: TGTGCCAGCAGTCCTGGACTAGCACCCTACGAGCAGTACTTC. It encodes CASSPGLAPYEQYF.

The chain links TRBV5-6 to TRBJ2-7; D is perhaps TRBD1 (6 bases). Trimming removed 4 bases from V and 1 base from J, with 9 bases in between. The germline V gene has CDR1 SGHDT and CDR2 YYEEEE. This CDR3 comprises 13 residues. The CDR3 DNA reads as TGTGCCAGCAGCCCAGGGGTTTCCTACGAGCAGTACTTC. Translating it yields CASSPGVSYEQYF.

The V and J genes are TRBV5-1 and TRBJ1-2, with 7 positions matching TRBD1. The CDR3 covers 15 residues. Trimming removed 0 bases from V and 5 bases from J; junction bases left unmatched: 7. In germline, CDR1 is SGHRS, CDR2 YFSETQ. In DNA, the CDR3 is TGCGCCAGCAGCTTGGGGGCAGGGGGAACTTATGGCTACACCTTC. Protein sequence: CASSLGAGGTYGYTF.

The chain employs TRBV28 and TRBJ1-5, with TRBD1 matching 8 bases. Unmatched junction bases numbered 11, after V lost 7 bases and J lost 3 bases. Per germline, CDR1 MDHEN and CDR2 SYDVKM. CDR3 length: 16 amino acids. The CDR3 sequence is CASTLQGGPFNQPQHF. The CDR3 DNA reads TGTGCCAGCACCTTACAGGGGGGACCATTCAATCAGCCCCAGCATTTT.

The chain combines TRBV9 with TRBJ1-1; a possible D gene is TRBD1 (5 bases). This CDR3 region has 16 residues. Trimming removed 3 bases from V and 4 bases from J, with 19 bases in between. Germline CDR1 reads SGDLS; CDR2 reads YYNGEE. The CDR3 loop reads CASSDFLGAVATEAFF. Written as DNA, the CDR3 is TGTGCCAGCAGCGATTTTCTAGGGGCAGTTGCCACTGAAGCTTTCTTT.

The V call is TRBV6-6, the J call TRBJ2-5; D uncertain. Germline V gene sequence: CDR1 MNHNY, CDR2 SVGAGI (reference sequence). The germline V and J ends were trimmed by 5 bases and 0 bases, with 13 bases remaining between them. The CDR3 is made up of 15 amino acids. The CDR3 loop is CASSPSLADQETQYF. CDR3 DNA: TGTGCCAGCAGTCCATCCCTGGCGGACCAAGAGACCCAGTACTTC.

The chain uses TRBV5-1 and TRBJ2-7; 9 bases are a match to TRBD1. The CDR3 loop spans 14 amino acids. V shed 4 bases, J shed 4 bases, and the junction held 6 bases outside the gene matches. Germline V gene data show CDR1 as SGHRS and CDR2 as YFSETQ. DNA of the CDR3: TGCGCCAGCAGCGTGGGACAGGGTTATTACGAGCAGTACTTC. Its protein product is CASSVGQGYYEQYF.

There are a few counts of this clone. Other nucleotide sequences from this sample produce the same CDR3. The chain combines TRBV6-2 or TRBV6-3 with TRBJ2-1, with D uncertain. V dropped 5 bases and J dropped 0 bases, with 5 bases sitting between them. The CDR3 has 13 residues. Germline assignment: CDR1 MNHEY and CDR2 SVGEGT. CDR3: CASSTSSYNEQFF. The CDR3 coding sequence is TGTGCCAGCAGTACGAGCTCCTACAATGAGCAGTTCTTC.

The J gene is TRBJ2-3, the V gene TRBV5-1; TRBD2 agrees at 10 bases. V dropped 2 bases and J dropped 2; count of bases not matched to a gene: 2. The CDR3 is 15 residues long. Germline CDR1 reads SGHRS; CDR2 reads YFSETQ. The CDR3 sequence is CASSLAGGYTDTQYF. For the CDR3, the DNA is TGCGCCAGCAGCTTAGCGGGAGGGTACACAGATACGCAGTATTTT.

This clone was recorded once. The chain uses TRBV5-1 and TRBJ1-1; TRBD1 matches at 7 bases. The J segment lost 5 bases and the V segment lost 7 bases, leaving 14 bases of the junction unmatched. Germline CDR1 is SGHRS and CDR2 is YFSETQ. The CDR3 extends over 15 amino acids. The CDR3 loop reads CASGTGAGMDTEAFF. In DNA, the CDR3 is TGCGCCAGCGGCACAGGGGCTGGGATGGATACTGAAGCTTTCTTT.

This clone appeared a single time. The V and J genes are TRBV27 and TRBJ1-1; D is perhaps TRBD1 (6 bases). The CDR3 is 11 residues long. V gave up 8 bases and J gave up 9 bases, with 13 bases separating them. Germline V CDR1 and CDR2: MNHEY, SMNVEV (reference sequence). For the CDR3, the DNA is TGTGCCAGCTGGATGGGGGCTCAAGCTTTCTTT. Encoded protein: CASWMGAQAFF.

The V and J genes are TRBV4-1 and TRBJ1-2; no reliable D call. The CDR3 totals 13 residues. V lost 0 bases and J 6 bases, leaving 8 bases between the germline ends. Germline assignment: CDR1 MGHRA and CDR2 YSYEKL. Written as DNA, the CDR3 is TGCGCCAGCAGCCAAGATCGCGGGGATGGCTACACCTTC. Protein: CASSQDRGDGYTF.

J is TRBJ2-7 and V is TRBV6-2 or TRBV6-3; 8 bases align to TRBD1. The CDR3 spans 14 residues. V lost 5 bases to trimming and J lost 4 bases; unmatched junction nucleotides: 7. CDR1 is MNHEY, CDR2 SVGEGT, per germline. CDR3 DNA sequence: TGTGCCAGCAGTGAGGACAGGGAAAAATACGAGCAGTACTTC. It is translated as CASSEDREKYEQYF.

This clone was recorded at least ten times. The chain links TRBV6-1 to TRBJ1-1, with D uncertain. The CDR3 runs 13 residues. The V end was cut by 6 bases, the J end by 1 base, with 9 bases between. The V gene's germline CDR1 is MNHNS and CDR2 SASEGT. CDR3 coding DNA: TGTGCCAGCAGCTCAACAGCGAACACTGAAGCTTTCTTT. It codes for CASSSTANTEAFF.